This TCR beta chain was profiled in a study of blood T cell repertoires in COVID-19 (dated by TCRdb to 2018 to 2021). Concerning the study at large: Samples covering the acute and convalescent phases of COVID-19 were provided by collaborators in the United States, Italy and Spain. The dataset comprised deeply sampled blood TCRbeta repertoires from subjects exposed to, actively infected with, or recovered from COVID-19. The repertoires were released in a freely available public database meant as a resource for research on the immune response to SARS-CoV-2. Nearly every sample came with metadata listing a de-identified subject ID, COVID-19 status, age in years and sex. The prospective study material was composed of cDNA or gDNA derived from T cells, B-cell-depleted T cells, or PBMCs. The samples were drawn from two sources: the first 160 participants of the ongoing ImmuneRACE study, and 1,200 or so subjects contributed by 6 global collaborators. Where HLA class I and class II types were available, the types were taken from metadata supplied by the sample provider, not from assay-based typing. General findings and caveats noted by the study authors: How much clinical and demographic metadata was included differed by source and by participant, and the metadata was provided uncurated.

Each collaborating institution followed its own protocols to collect whole blood in K2EDTA tubes. For TCRbeta analysis, collaborator samples were shipped as frozen whole blood, as isolated PBMCs, or as DNA extracted from either sample type. V lost 0 bases and J lost 3 bases, and the count of bases not matched to a germline gene is 3. Taken from the germline V gene, the CDR1 and CDR2 loops are SGDLS and YYNGEE. The CDR3 goes from the cysteine to the phenylalanine over 14 residues. Just CDR3 DNA is preserved here, 42 bases in frame from base 1. This clone has only one observation. There is no known antigen for this receptor. Base qualities were left out, and no much larger clone turns up one base away. TCRbeta CDR3 regions were amplified from genomic DNA by means of the immunoSEQ Assay, a bias-controlled multiplex PCR. As for the authors' bioinformatics: Nucleated cell counts per sample were estimated from amplification of reference gene primers within the assay. To quantify the absolute abundance of each unique TCRbeta CDR3 rearrangement, sequence reads were collapsed and filtered. For each sample, productive Simpson clonality was calculated as the square root of Simpson's diversity index across productive rearrangements. What TCRdb holds here is the immuneACCESS table cut down to in-frame rearrangements. Part of the clones is not present; checked against another copy, under half of the missing clones reflect an unresolved V gene, and the others are unexplained. That table furnishes V, J and clone size, whereas the DNA furnished D and trimming. The sample table lists about 310,000 clones, 80% to 90% of them with a count of one. The ten most abundant clones make up 1% of the sample.

The chain is made from TRBV9 and TRBJ2-7; 7 of the junction bases match TRBD2. The sequence was obtained from a man between 45 and 60 years old with active or convalescent COVID-19. What was sequenced was peripheral blood. The CDR3 protein sequence reads: CASSVVAGDYEQYF. The sequence in DNA is TGTGCCAGCAGCGTAGTGGCGGGGGACTACGAGCAGTACTTC.